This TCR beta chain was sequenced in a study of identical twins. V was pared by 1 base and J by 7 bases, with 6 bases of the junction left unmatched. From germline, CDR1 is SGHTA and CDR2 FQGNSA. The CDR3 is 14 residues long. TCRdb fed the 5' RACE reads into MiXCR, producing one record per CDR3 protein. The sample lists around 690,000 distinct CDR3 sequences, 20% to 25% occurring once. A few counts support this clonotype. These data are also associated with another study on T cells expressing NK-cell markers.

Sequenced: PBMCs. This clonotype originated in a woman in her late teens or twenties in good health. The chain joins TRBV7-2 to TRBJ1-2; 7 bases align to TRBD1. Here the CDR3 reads CASSLGTGYFGYTF. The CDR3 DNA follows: TGTGCCAGCAGCTTAGGGACAGGATACTTTGGCTACACCTTC.